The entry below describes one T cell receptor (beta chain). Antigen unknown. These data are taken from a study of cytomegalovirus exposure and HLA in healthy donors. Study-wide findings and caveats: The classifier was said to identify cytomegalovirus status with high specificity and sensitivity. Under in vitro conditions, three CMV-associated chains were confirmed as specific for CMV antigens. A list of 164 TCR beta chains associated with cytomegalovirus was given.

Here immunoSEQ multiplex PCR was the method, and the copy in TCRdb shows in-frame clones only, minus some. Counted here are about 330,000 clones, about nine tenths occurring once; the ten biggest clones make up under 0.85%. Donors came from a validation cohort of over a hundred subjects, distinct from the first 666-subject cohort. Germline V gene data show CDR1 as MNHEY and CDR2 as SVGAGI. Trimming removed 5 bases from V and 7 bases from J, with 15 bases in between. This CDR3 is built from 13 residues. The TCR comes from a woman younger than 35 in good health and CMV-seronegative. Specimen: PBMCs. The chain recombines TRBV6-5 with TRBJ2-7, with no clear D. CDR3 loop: CASSPHTRQEQYF. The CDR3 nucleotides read TGTGCCAGCAGTCCCCACACGCGACAAGAGCAGTACTTC.